Below are 6 T cell receptor beta chains sequenced from a single sample in a study of cytomegalovirus exposure and HLA in healthy donors. Primers: 60 Vbeta forward and 13 Jbeta reverse. Measured with immunoSEQ multiplex PCR; TCRdb has only the in-frame clones, and not every one. The repertoire holds around 170,000 clones, with approximately 78% as singletons. What was sequenced was PBMCs. The receptor source for this set is a woman between 18 and 29 years old in good health and CMV-seronegative.

The chain couples TRBV5-1 to TRBJ1-3; D gene uncertain. This CDR3 has 15 residues. The germline V gene has CDR1 SGHRS and CDR2 YFSETQ. V lost 5 bases, J lost 0 bases, and 12 bases lay in between. The CDR3 DNA follows: TGCGCCAGCAGGCCCGACGGGTACTCTGGAAACACCATATATTTT. As protein: CASRPDGYSGNTIYF.

The chain joins TRBV6-5 to TRBJ1-6, with 8 bases fitting TRBD1. CDR1 is MNHEY, CDR2 SVGAGI, per germline. The CDR3 has 15 amino acids. The V segment lost 5 bases and the J segment 8 bases; nucleotides outside the gene matches: 8. CDR3 coding DNA: TGTGCCAGCAGTGGTAGGACAGGGAGGGATTCACCCCTCCACTTT. It is translated as CASSGRTGRDSPLHF.

The CDR3 reads CASRGTGWLWDVYGYTF. For the CDR3, the DNA is TGTGCCAGCAGGGGAACAGGTTGGCTTTGGGATGTCTATGGCTACACCTTC. V and J are TRBV27 and TRBJ1-2, with D possibly matching TRBD1 (5 bases). Germline CDR1 is MNHEY and CDR2 is SMNVEV (reference sequence). The CDR3 contains 17 residues. V lost 6 bases and J 4 bases, leaving 24 bases between the germline ends.

The V call is TRBV27, the J call TRBJ1-1, with 11 positions matching TRBD1. V dropped 3 bases and J dropped 4; count of bases not matched to a gene: 4. Germline V gene sequence: CDR1 MNHEY, CDR2 SMNVEV (reference sequence). CDR3 length: 15 amino acids. The CDR3: CASSLWTGGTTEAFF. CDR3 in DNA: TGTGCCAGCAGTTTGTGGACAGGGGGCACCACTGAAGCTTTCTTT.

This clone was counted a few times. The V call is TRBV7-8, the J call TRBJ1-1; tentatively, D is TRBD1 (5 bases). This CDR3 contains 15 residues. With 3 bases removed from V and 5 bases from J, the gap between germline ends came to 16 bases. CDR1 is SGHVS, CDR2 FQNEAQ, per germline. The CDR3 DNA follows: TGTGCCAGCAGCTTGTCTGACAGCTGGGGAACTGAAGCTTTCTTT. Its translation: CASSLSDSWGTEAFF.

This clone has only one observation. V usage is TRBV5-4 and J usage is TRBJ2-7; TRBD2 matches 11 bases. CDR3 length: 16 residues. CDR1 SGHNT and CDR2 YYREEE come from the germline V gene (reference sequence). J was trimmed by 2 bases and V by 4 bases; bases with no gene match: 8. This CDR3 reads CASSPQTSGVTYEQYF. DNA of the CDR3: TGTGCCAGCAGCCCGCAGACTAGCGGGGTGACCTACGAGCAGTACTTC.